The 9 T cell receptor beta chains presented below share a single source sample, sequenced in a study of identical twins (dated by TCRdb to about 2016). Library preparation used 5' RACE. The reads were generated on an Illumina HiSeq 2000. TCRdb reanalyzed the raw reads on its own, using fastp at Q25 for trimming and MiXCR for clone calling, and kept in-frame beta chains. Each CDR3 protein appears once, grouped with its most common genes and DNA. The table for this sample lists some 630,000 distinct CDR3 sequences; 7.1% of them were counted only once. The ten largest account for approximately 1.5% of the sample. The data also belong to a second study, concerning yellow fever vaccine responses in identical twins.

The sequenced material came from PBMCs. These receptors were obtained from a woman under 30 in good health.

Only a few counts were recorded for this clonotype. J is TRBJ1-3 and V is TRBV12-3 or TRBV12-4; no firm D call. V was pared by 5 bases and J by 0 bases, with 11 bases between. The CDR3 is 15 amino acids. The CDR3 is CASSPRESSGNTIYF. CDR3 sequence (DNA): TGTGCCAGCAGTCCTCGGGAGAGCTCTGGAAACACCATATATTTT.

At least ten counts were recorded for this clonotype. The chain uses TRBV7-9 and TRBJ1-1, with D unresolved. Deletions cut 4 bases from V and 0 bases from J, with 9 bases between. This CDR3 contains 14 residues. Germline V CDR1 and CDR2: SEHNR, FQNEAQ (reference sequence). The CDR3 nucleotides are TGTGCCAGCAGCTCGCTCAAGCTGAACACTGAAGCTTTCTTT. This gives the protein CASSSLKLNTEAFF.

This clonotype was recorded at least ten times. The CDR3 DNA reads TGCGCCAGCAGCCAAGATAGGGGGGGTTACGAGCAGTACTTC. Its translation: CASSQDRGGYEQYF. The chain recombines TRBV4-1 with TRBJ2-7; D perhaps matches TRBD2 (7 bases). V was pared by 0 bases and J by 4 bases, with 10 bases between. Germline V lookup: CDR1 MGHRA, CDR2 YSYEKL. The CDR3 totals 14 residues.

In this sample, this clonotype turned up a few times. The genes are TRBV28 and TRBJ2-2; unclear D gene. Trimming cost V 6 bases and J 9 bases, with 14 bases left between them. Looked up from germline, CDR1 is MDHEN and CDR2 is SYDVKM. This CDR3 spans 13 amino acids. CDR3 loop: CASREDRGRELFF. CDR3 nucleotide sequence: TGTGCCAGCAGAGAAGACCGCGGCCGGGAGCTGTTTTTT.

This clonotype came up a few times. J is TRBJ2-3 and V is TRBV7-3, with 7 positions matching TRBD2. CDR1 and CDR2 from the germline V gene are SGHTA and FQGTGA. The junction had 6 bases not matched to a gene; V was cut back by 6 bases and J by 6 bases. This CDR3 is 13 amino acids long. The CDR3 DNA is TGTGCCAGCAGTACGGGAGGCGTCGATACGCAGTATTTT. Its translation is CASSTGGVDTQYF.

This rearrangement joins TRBV20-1 to TRBJ1-5, with TRBD1 as a possible D gene (6 bases). Germline CDR1 reads DFQATT; CDR2 reads SNEGSKA (reference sequence). Trimming took 3 bases from V and 5 from J, leaving 14 bases between them. The CDR3 is 14 amino acids. The CDR3 sequence is CSASRGPRDQPQHF. CDR3 DNA sequence: TGCAGTGCTAGCAGGGGCCCTCGGGATCAGCCCCAGCATTTT.

This clonotype was seen only a few times. This chain joins TRBV10-3 and TRBJ2-7, with 8 bases identical to TRBD1. Per germline, CDR1 ENHRY and CDR2 SYGVKD. This CDR3 contains 13 residues. The J segment lost 5 bases and the V segment lost 5 bases, leaving 5 bases of the junction unmatched. The CDR3 protein is CAISRTGYDEQYV. The DNA of the CDR3 is TGTGCCATCAGTCGGACAGGGTATGACGAGCAGTACGTC.

This clonotype has a count of ten or more. The chain joins TRBV11-2 to TRBJ2-1; 8 bases are shared with TRBD1. This CDR3 region has 17 residues. CDR1 and CDR2 (germline): SGHAT, FQNNGV. With V trimmed by 2 bases and J by 0 bases, 6 bases remained unmatched. The CDR3 sequence is CASSLHRGSISYNEQFF. The CDR3 DNA sequence: TGTGCCAGCAGCTTACACAGGGGGTCTATCTCCTACAATGAGCAGTTCTTC.

V usage is TRBV19 and J usage is TRBJ1-2; D is perhaps TRBD1 (5 bases). Between the trimmed V and J ends, which lost 3 bases and 4 bases, there was a span of 9 bases. The CDR3 consists of 13 residues. Per germline, CDR1 LNHDA and CDR2 SQIVND (reference sequence). The CDR3 DNA reads TGTGCCAGTAGTATCGGGGACCTCTATGGCTACACCTTC. This codes for CASSIGDLYGYTF. Supplemented by reference TRBV19 and TRBJ1-2, the full variable domain reads DGGITQSPKYLFRKEGQNVTLSCEQNLNHDAMYWYRQDPGQGLRLIYYSQIVNDFQKGDIAEGYSVSREKKESFPLTVTSAQKNPTAFYLCASSIGDLYGYTFGSGTRLTVV.